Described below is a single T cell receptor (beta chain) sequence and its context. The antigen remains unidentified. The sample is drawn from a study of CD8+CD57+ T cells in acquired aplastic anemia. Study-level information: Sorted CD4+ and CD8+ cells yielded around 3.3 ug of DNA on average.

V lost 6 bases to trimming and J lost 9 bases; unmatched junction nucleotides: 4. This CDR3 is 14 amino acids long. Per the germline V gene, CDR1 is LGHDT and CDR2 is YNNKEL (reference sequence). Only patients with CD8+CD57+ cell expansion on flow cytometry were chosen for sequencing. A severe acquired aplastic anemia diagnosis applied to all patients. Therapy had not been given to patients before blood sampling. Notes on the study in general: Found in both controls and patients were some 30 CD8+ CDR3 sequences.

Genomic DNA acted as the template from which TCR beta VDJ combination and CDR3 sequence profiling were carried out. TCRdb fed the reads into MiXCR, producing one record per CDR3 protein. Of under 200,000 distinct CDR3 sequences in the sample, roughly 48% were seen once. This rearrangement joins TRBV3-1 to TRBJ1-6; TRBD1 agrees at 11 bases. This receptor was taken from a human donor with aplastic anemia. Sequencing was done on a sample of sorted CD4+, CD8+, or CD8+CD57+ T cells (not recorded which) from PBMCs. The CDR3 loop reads CASRGTGGGSPLHF. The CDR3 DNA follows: TGTGCCAGCAGAGGGACAGGGGGTGGTTCACCCCTCCACTTT. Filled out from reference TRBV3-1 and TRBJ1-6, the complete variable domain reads DTAVSQTPKYLVTQMGNDKSIKCEQNLGHDTMYWYKQDSKKFLKIMFSYNNKELIINETVPNRFSPKSPDKAHLNLHINSLELGDSAVYFCASRGTGGGSPLHFGNGTRLTVT.